Described below is a single T cell receptor (beta chain) sequence and its context. Antigen specificity is unknown. The PCR ran on 60 Vbeta and 13 Jbeta primers. Data came from immunoSEQ multiplex PCR; TCRdb stores just in-frame clones and leaves some out. Of hundreds of thousands of clones in the sample, around 66% were seen once. This CDR3 region has 15 residues. Germline-derived CDR1 and CDR2 are MGHRA and YSYEKL. V shed 0 bases and J shed 2 bases, with 11 bases lying between them. The data were obtained in a study of cytomegalovirus exposure and HLA in healthy donors. Findings and caveats of the study: Reports showed the classifier diagnosing cytomegalovirus status with high specificity and sensitivity.

The sequencing input was PBMCs. The receptor comes from a female donor in good health and CMV-seronegative. The gene calls are TRBV4-1 and TRBJ2-7, with D possibly matching TRBD1 (6 bases). The CDR3, as DNA: TGCGCCAGCAGCCAAGATCAGGGGTACCCCTACGAGCAGTACTTC. Translated: CASSQDQGYPYEQYF.